A selection of T cell receptor beta chains follows, all from one sample in a study of T-cell reconstitution after alpha-beta-depleted transplantation in children. TCRdb recomputed calls from the PCR reads with MiXCR, one row per CDR3 protein. The repertoire consists of about 600,000 distinct CDR3 sequences, with 10% to 15% occurring once and the leading ten covering 2% to 2.5%. Material: PBMCs, mostly from graft donor cells, obtained 360 days after TCRalphabeta/CD19-depleted stem cell transplant. These receptor sequences come from a male patient aged 5 to 17 who had a stem cell transplant for acute myeloid leukemia, so the T cells may come from the graft donor. Both conserved end residues are part of each CDR3. A D gene is named only where the DNA matches it firmly.

d_call,j_call,v_call,cdr3_aa
-,TRBJ2-7,TRBV10-3,CAILKWPLYEQYF
-,TRBJ2-3,TRBV7-9,CASSLPSRPTDTQYF
TRBD2,TRBJ2-5,TRBV20-1,CSARDPGLGGPQETQYF
-,TRBJ2-2,TRBV6-1,CASSEWKNTGELFF
TRBD2,TRBJ2-1,TRBV12-3/TRBV12-4,CASRLLAGHYNEQFF
-,TRBJ2-1,TRBV24-1,CATGGSSPYNEQFF
TRBD1,TRBJ1-5,TRBV12-3/TRBV12-4,CASTNRGPGQPQHF
-,TRBJ2-3,TRBV18,CASSPDSPILSTDTQYF
-,TRBJ2-5,TRBV3-1,CASSQDYDQETQYF
-,TRBJ1-4,TRBV5-5,CASSHIPGTDNEKLFF
TRBD1,TRBJ2-1,TRBV28,CASTLPGRGSYNEQFF
-,TRBJ2-4,TRBV7-2,CASNQARAKNIQYF
-,TRBJ2-2,TRBV29-1,CSVLDTGELFF
-,TRBJ2-1,TRBV5-1,CASSLGFLGKSHEEQFF
TRBD1,TRBJ2-5,TRBV20-1,CSASLTGQLQETQYF
-,TRBJ2-7,TRBV15,CATSRESGVTLLYEQYF
TRBD2,TRBJ2-1,TRBV4-3,CASSQAAIAGGPNNEQFF
TRBD1,TRBJ2-4,TRBV20-1,CSAPLGQGNIQYF
-,TRBJ2-7,TRBV10-3,CAISPYSYEQYF
-,TRBJ2-1,TRBV20-1,CSATQWSEQFF
-,TRBJ1-3,TRBV4-3,CASSQWSVSDSGNTIYF
TRBD2,TRBJ2-3,TRBV2,CASSETSGKTDTQYF
TRBD1,TRBJ2-7,TRBV10-3,CAISGGQGPYEQYF
TRBD2,TRBJ2-3,TRBV6-1,CASSRYSSGMADTQYF
-,TRBJ2-5,TRBV6-2/TRBV6-3,CASSYIQETQYF
-,TRBJ2-3,TRBV30,CAWSVHLFGAVSTDTQYF
-,TRBJ2-3,TRBV4-2,CASTGGRSTDTQYF
TRBD2,TRBJ2-5,TRBV28,CASSLWTGLAGGPYGQETQYF
TRBD2,TRBJ2-1,TRBV10-3,CAIAGGQANEQFF
TRBD2,TRBJ2-7,TRBV28,CASSSRLACEQYF
-,TRBJ1-4,TRBV20-1,CSARKQRGGTNEKLFF
TRBD2,TRBJ2-7,TRBV28,CASSGRIGLAGTNYEQYF
TRBD1,TRBJ2-7,TRBV2,CASSDPLRDSSYEQYF
TRBD2,TRBJ2-1,TRBV29-1,CSVPRTRHLLYNEQFF
-,TRBJ2-1,TRBV28,CASSTPTVPRYNEQFF